This T cell receptor (delta chain) appears in the sequencing data of a study of Vδ1+ human thymocytes. Points from the study as a whole: Thymic delta-chain repertoires held 15% to 20% Vdelta2 sequences and few Vdelta3, despite high sort purity. In the thymus, TRG and TRD repertoires looked highly polyclonal with Gaussian CDR3 lengths.

The CDR3 length is 20 residues. CDR1 is TSWWSYY, CDR2 QGS, per germline. Trimming removed 4 bases from V and 4 bases from J, with 28 bases in between. This clone was seen only a few times. The antigen remains unidentified. Alphabeta T cells were depleted, then CD3+ Vdelta1+ Vdelta2- thymocytes were FACS-sorted. Purity of the sorted Vdelta1+ thymocytes ranged from roughly 98% to 99.6%. Sequences come from RNA converted to cDNA by reverse transcription. Pooled V-gene forward primers with one constant-region reverse primer generated the CDR3 amplicons by multiplex PCR. TCRdb fed the multiplex PCR reads to CATT. The sample includes fewer than 25,000 delta-chain clones, 7.5% to 9% of them seen just once.

This sequence originates from a child younger than two who had congenital heart surgery. Sequenced: Vdelta1+ gamma-delta thymocytes from the thymus. Subset denoted: FACS-sorted CD3+ TCRalphabeta- TCRVdelta1+ TCRVdelta2- thymocytes. The chain joins TRDV1 to TRDJ2; D remains unclear. The CDR3 here is CALGALRVLKHEYPTAQLFF. The CDR3 nucleotides are TGTGCTCTTGGGGCCCTGCGTGTCCTGAAACATGAGTACCCGACAGCACAACTCTTCTTT.